This TCR beta chain comes out of a study of OX40 agonist ivuxolimab in advanced cancers. In the study overall: Patients' therapy was ivuxolimab, an antibody that acts as an agonist of OX40 (CD134). Prior anti-PD-1, anti-PD-L1 or anti-CTLA-4 therapy did not bar entry, and more than 35% had some. Patients undergoing dose escalation presented with hepatocellular carcinoma, melanoma, renal cell or head and neck cancer. Findings and caveats of the study: More expanded clones were seen, on average, in CD8+ T cells than in CD4+.

Here immunoSEQ multiplex PCR was the method, and the copy in TCRdb shows in-frame clones only, minus some. This sample has tens of thousands of clones, with more than 70% found just once. The table lists this clone with many counts. Its target is not known. The source was CD4+ or CD8+ T cells sorted from blood, collected in a trial of the OX40 agonist ivuxolimab. The origin of this receptor is an adult with an advanced solid tumor such as melanoma, head and neck, liver or kidney cancer.

The CDR3 nucleotides are TGTGCCAGCAGGGCAGGGACGAGCTCCTATAATTCACCCCTCCACTTT. It codes for CASRAGTSSYNSPLHF. The chain is built from TRBV2 and TRBJ1-6; TRBD1 might be the D (5 bases). Per the germline V gene, CDR1 is SNHLY and CDR2 is FYNNEI. V shed 6 bases and J shed 0 bases, with 12 bases lying between them. The CDR3 is 16 amino acids. The full variable domain, in which reference TRBV2 and TRBJ1-6 provide the parts outside the CDR3, is EPEVTQTPSHQVTQMGQEVILRCVPISNHLYFYWYRQILGQKVEFLVSFYNNEISEKSEIFDDQFSVERPDGSNFTLKIRSTKLEDSAMYFCASRAGTSSYNSPLHFGNGTRLTVT.